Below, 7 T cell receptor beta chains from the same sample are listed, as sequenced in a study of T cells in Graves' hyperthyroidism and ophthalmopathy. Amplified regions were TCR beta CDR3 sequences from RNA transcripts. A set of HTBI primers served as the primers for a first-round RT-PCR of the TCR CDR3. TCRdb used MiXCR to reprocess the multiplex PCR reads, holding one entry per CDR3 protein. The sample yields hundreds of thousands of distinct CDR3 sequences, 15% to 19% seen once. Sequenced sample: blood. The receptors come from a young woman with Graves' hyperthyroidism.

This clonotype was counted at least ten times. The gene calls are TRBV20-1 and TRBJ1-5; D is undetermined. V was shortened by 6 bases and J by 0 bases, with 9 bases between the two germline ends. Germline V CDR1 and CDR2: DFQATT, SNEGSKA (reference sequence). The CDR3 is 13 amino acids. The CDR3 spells CSALQNSNQPQHF. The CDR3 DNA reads TGCAGTGCCCTCCAAAATAGCAATCAGCCCCAGCATTTT.

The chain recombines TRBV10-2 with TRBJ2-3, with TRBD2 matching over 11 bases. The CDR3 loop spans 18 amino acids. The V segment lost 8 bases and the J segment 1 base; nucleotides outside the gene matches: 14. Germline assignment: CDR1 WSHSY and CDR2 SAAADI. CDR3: CASSPKPGLADRTDTQYF. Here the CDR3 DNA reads TGCGCCAGCTCACCAAAACCGGGACTAGCGGACCGCACAGATACGCAGTATTTT.

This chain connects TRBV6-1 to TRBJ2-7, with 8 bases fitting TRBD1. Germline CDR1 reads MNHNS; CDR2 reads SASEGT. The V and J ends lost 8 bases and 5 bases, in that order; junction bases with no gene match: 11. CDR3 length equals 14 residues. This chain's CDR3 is CASETGTGRDEQYF. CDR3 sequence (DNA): TGTGCCAGCGAGACCGGGACAGGAAGGGACGAGCAGTACTTC.

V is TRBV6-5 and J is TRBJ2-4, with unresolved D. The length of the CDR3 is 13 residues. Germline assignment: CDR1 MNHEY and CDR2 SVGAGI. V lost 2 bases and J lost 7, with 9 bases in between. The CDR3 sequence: CASSYSVPNIQYF. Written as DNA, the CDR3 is TGTGCCAGCAGTTACAGCGTCCCCAACATTCAGTACTTC.

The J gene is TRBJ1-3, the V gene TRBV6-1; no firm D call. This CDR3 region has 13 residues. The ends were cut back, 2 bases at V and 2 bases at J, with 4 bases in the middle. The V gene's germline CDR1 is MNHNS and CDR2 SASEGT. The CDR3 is CASSETAGNTIYF. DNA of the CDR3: TGTGCCAGCAGTGAAACAGCTGGAAACACCATATATTTT.

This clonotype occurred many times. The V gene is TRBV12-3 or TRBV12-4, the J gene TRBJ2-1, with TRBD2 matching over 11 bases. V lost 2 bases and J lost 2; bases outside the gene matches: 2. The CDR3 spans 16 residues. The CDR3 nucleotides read TGTGCCAGCAGTTTACGACTAGCGGGACCCTACAATGAGCAGTTCTTC. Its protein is CASSLRLAGPYNEQFF.

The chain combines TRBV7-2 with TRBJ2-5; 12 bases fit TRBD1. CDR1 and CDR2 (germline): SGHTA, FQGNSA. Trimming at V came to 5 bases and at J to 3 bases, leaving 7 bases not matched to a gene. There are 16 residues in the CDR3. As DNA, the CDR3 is TGTGCCAGCAGCCCCCGGGACAGGGGGCGAAAAGAGACCCAGTACTTC. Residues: CASSPRDRGRKETQYF.